A selection of T cell receptor beta chains follows, all from one sample in a study of PD-1 blockade in classical Hodgkin lymphoma. The table came from immunoSEQ multiplex PCR; TCRdb's copy has only in-frame clones and leaves some out. This table holds about 85,000 clones, roughly nine tenths found once. The specimen was peripheral blood mononuclear cells (PBMCs), collected before the fourth cycle of nivolumab. All receptors come from a human donor with classical Hodgkin lymphoma. Each CDR3 is given with its conserved first and last residue.

v_call | cdr3_aa
TRBV5-6 | CASSPRLTDTQYF
TRBV10-3 | CAINAHGLAGGDEQFF
TRBV30 | CAWSVIPHEQYF
TRBV5-1 | CASSLMLGTNTEAFF
TRBV7-8 | CASSLTGPTFYNSPLHF
TRBV7-9 | CASSLGMWAFF
TRBV5-8 | CASSPGTHFYEQYF
TRBV7-9 | CASSLTLAPTNYGYTF
TRBV6-5 | CASSRTLVSGEQFF
TRBV18 | CASSRDRNTGELFF
TRBV19 | CASNKDRSYNEQFF
TRBV6-1 | CASSESAGAYEQYF
TRBV6-4 | CASSVFVGTEAFF
TRBV19 | CASSPPIEASIRNTQYF
TRBV27 | CASSPGGAVADTQYF
TRBV30 | CAWSAQDYEQYF
TRBV11-3 | CASSLRGTQNTEAFF
TRBV15 | CATSRVRGLEAFF
TRBV18 | CASSPLGPGGSDTQYF
TRBV30 | CAWSPGQGYQPQHF
TRBV7-9 | CASSLTSGGHNEQFF
TRBV6-5 | CASSFDRTGNTIYF
TRBV2 | CASSAGGAYGYTF
TRBV27 | CASSLSRGGTYEQYF
TRBV10-3 | CAIVPSAQHF
TRBV9 | CASRLGTSSGRTDTQYF
TRBV27 | CASSPGADGELFF
TRBV5-1 | CASRNPSGGALTNEKLFF
TRBV5-4 | CASSRAIAGGRDTQYF
TRBV10-3 | CAIGGGVGSGNTIYF
TRBV6-5 | CASSTSDRGNGYTF
TRBV15 | CATSRDRGDPLHF
TRBV7-9 | CASSLLNNEQFF
TRBV9 | CASSVAGFAGGTTDEQFF
TRBV4-2 | CASSQEGTSGGTDTQYF
TRBV7-9 | CASRERGGSYNEQFF
TRBV10-3 | CAISDLAGGRETQYF
TRBV7-3 | CASSLTGGRWETQYF
TRBV27 | CASSSNFGTGSYEQYF
TRBV9 | CASSGTSGGAYNEQFF
TRBV11-2 | CASSLGDSPYEQYF
TRBV11-2 | CASSLRSGGNNEQFF
TRBV7-9 | CASSFGRGKETQYF
TRBV10-1 | CASRTWSGNEQFF